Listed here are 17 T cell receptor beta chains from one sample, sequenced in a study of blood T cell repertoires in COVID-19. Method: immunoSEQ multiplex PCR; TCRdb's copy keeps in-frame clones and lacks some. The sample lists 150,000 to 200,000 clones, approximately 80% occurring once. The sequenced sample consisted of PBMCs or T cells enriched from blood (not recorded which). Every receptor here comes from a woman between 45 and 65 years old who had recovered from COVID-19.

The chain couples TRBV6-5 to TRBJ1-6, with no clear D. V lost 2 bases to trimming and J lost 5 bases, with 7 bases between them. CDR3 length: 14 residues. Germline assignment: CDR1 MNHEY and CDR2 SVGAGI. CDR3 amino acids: CASSYGPNNSPLHF. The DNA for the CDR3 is TGTGCCAGCAGTTACGGGCCGAATAATTCACCCCTCCACTTT.

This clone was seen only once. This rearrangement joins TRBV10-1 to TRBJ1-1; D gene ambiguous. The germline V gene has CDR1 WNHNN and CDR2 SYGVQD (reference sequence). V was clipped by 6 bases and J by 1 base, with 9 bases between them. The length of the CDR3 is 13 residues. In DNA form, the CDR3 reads TGCGCCAGCAGCCCACAACGGAACACTGAAGCTTTCTTT. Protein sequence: CASSPQRNTEAFF.

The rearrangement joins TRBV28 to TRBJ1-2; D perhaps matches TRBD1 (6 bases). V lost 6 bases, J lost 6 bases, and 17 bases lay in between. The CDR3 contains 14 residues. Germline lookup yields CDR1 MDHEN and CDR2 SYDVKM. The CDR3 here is CASRIRLGANGYTF. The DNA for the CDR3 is TGTGCCAGCAGGATTAGGTTGGGGGCTAATGGCTACACCTTC.

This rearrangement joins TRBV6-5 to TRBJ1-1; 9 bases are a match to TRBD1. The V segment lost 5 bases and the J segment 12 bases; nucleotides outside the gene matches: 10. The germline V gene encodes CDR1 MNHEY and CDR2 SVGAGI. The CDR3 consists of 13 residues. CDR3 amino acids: CASSPRDRDVTFF. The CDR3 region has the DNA TGTGCCAGCAGTCCCCGGGACAGGGATGTGACTTTCTTT.

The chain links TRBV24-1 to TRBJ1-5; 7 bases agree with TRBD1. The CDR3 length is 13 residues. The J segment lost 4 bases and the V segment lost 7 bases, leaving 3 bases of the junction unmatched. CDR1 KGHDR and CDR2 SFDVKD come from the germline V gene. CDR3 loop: CATSRDRNQPQHF. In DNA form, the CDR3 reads TGTGCCACCAGCAGGGACAGAAATCAGCCCCAGCATTTT.

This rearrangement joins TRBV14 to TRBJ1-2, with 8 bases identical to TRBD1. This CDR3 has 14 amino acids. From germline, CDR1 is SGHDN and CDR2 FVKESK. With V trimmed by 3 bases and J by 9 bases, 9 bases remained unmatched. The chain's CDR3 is CASSQMTGAPSYTF. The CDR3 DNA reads TGTGCCAGCAGCCAGATGACAGGGGCGCCCAGCTACACCTTC. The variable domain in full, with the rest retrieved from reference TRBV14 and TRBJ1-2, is EAGVTQFPSHSVIEKGQTVTLRCDPISGHDNLYWYRRVMGKEIKFLLHFVKESKQDESGMPNNRFLAERTGGTYSTLKVQPAELEDSGVYFCASSQMTGAPSYTFGSGTRLTVV.

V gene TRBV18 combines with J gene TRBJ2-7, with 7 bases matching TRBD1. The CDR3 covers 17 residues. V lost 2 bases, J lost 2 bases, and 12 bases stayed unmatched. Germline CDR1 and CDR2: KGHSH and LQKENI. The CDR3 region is CASSPAAGTAATYEQYF. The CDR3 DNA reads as TGTGCCAGCTCACCAGCAGCCGGGACAGCCGCAACCTACGAGCAGTACTTC.

The CDR3 sequence is CASSLQGAGEKLFF. The CDR3 coding sequence is TGTGCCAGCAGCTTACAGGGGGCGGGGGAAAAACTGTTTTTT. The chain couples TRBV5-4 to TRBJ1-4, with 9 bases identical to TRBD1. Germline V gives CDR1 SGHNT, CDR2 YYREEE (reference sequence). The J segment lost 8 bases and the V segment lost 2 bases, leaving 4 bases of the junction unmatched. CDR3 length: 14 amino acids.

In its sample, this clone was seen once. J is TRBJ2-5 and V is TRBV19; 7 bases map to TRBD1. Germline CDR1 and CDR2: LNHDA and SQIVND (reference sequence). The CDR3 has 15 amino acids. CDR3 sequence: CATTETGLRLETQYF. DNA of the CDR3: TGTGCAACAACCGAGACAGGGTTGCGTTTGGAGACCCAGTACTTC.

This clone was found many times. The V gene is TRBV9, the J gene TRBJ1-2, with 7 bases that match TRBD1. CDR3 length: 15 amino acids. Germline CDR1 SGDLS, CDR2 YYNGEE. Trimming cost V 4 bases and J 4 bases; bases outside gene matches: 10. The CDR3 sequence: CASSNIQGLGYGYTF. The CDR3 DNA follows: TGTGCCAGCAGCAATATACAGGGGCTCGGCTATGGCTACACCTTC.

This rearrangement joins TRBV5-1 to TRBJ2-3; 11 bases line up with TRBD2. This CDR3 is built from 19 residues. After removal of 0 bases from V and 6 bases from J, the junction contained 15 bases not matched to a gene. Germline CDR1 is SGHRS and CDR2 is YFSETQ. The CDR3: CASSLAKRQLAGAEDTQYF. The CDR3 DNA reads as TGCGCCAGCAGCTTGGCCAAGCGACAACTAGCGGGAGCGGAGGATACGCAGTATTTT.

CDR3 sequence (DNA): TGTGCCAGCAGTTTATGGGGTCGAGGGAAGGGGCAGTACTTC. It is translated as CASSLWGRGKGQYF. The chain couples TRBV28 to TRBJ2-7, with D maybe TRBD2 (5 bases). Trimming pared 0 bases from V and 9 bases from J, leaving 15 bases between. Germline CDR1 and CDR2: MDHEN and SYDVKM. CDR3 size: 14 residues.

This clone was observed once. CDR3 DNA sequence: TGTGCCAGCAGTTTGTTATTTATGGTAGGCGGGAGATTCGGTGGCGAGCAGTACTTC. Encoded protein: CASSLLFMVGGRFGGEQYF. The chain is built from TRBV28 and TRBJ2-7; 7 bases match TRBD2. The CDR3 sequence is 19 residues long. Germline V gene data show CDR1 as MDHEN and CDR2 as SYDVKM. V was clipped by 3 bases and J by 6 bases; unmatched bases: 23.

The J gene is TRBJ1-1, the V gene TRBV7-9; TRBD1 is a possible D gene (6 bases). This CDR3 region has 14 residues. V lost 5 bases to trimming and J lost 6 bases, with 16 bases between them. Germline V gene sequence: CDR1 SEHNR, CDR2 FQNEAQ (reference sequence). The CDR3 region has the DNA TGTGCCAGCAGCCTACATACAGGGCAGCCTGAAGCTTTCTTT. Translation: CASSLHTGQPEAFF.

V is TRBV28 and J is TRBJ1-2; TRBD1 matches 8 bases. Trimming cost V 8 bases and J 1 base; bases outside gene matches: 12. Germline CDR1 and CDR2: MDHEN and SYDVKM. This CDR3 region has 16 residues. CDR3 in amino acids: CASGGQGGWGNYGYTF. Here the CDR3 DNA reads TGTGCCAGCGGAGGACAGGGAGGTTGGGGTAACTATGGCTACACCTTC.

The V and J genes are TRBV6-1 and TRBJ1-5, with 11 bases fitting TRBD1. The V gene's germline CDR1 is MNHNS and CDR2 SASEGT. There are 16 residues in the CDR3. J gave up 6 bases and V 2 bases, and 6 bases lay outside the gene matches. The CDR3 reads CASSEFRTGGVQPQHF. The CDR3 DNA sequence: TGTGCCAGCAGTGAATTCAGGACAGGGGGCGTTCAGCCCCAGCATTTT.

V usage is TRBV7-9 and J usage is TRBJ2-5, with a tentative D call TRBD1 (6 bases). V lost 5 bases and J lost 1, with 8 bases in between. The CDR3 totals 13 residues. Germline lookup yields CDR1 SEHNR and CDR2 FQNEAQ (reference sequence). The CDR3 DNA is TGTGCCAGCAGCCCAGGGGTCCAAGAGACCCAGTACTTC. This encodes CASSPGVQETQYF.